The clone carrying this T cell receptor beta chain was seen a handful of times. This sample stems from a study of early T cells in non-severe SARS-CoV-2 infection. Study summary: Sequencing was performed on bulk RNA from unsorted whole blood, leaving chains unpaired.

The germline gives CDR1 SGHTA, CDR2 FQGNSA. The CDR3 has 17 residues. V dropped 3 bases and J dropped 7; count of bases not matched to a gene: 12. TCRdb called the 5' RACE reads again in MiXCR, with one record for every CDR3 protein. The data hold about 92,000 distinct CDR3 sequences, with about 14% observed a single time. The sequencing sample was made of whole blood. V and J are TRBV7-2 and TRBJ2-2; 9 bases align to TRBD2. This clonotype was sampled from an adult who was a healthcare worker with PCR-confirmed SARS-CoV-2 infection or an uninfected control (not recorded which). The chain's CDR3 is CASSFNPAGGPYGELFF. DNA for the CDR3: TGTGCCAGCAGCTTCAACCCCGCGGGGGGGCCCTACGGGGAGCTGTTTTTT.